This entry is about one T cell receptor (beta chain). Its antigen is still unknown. The data originate from a study of cytomegalovirus exposure and HLA in healthy donors. Study-level points and caveats: Reports indicated that the classifier achieved high specificity and sensitivity in diagnosing cytomegalovirus status.

Germline CDR1 and CDR2: SGHTA and FQGNSA. The CDR3 runs to 15 residues. Between the trimmed V and J ends, which lost 2 bases and 0 bases, there was a span of 8 bases. Amplification used 60 Vbeta primers and 13 Jbeta primers. In the authors' workflow: Among the unique TCR beta chains that a later analysis counted, about 84 million in all, about 12 million were shared. Profiling relied on immunoSEQ multiplex PCR, and the TCRdb table lists in-frame clones only, not all of them. The D gene and trimming were derived from the DNA, and the V and J assignments and clone size from that table. This table has about 130,000 clones, roughly four fifths appearing once.

This clonotype was obtained from a male donor in good health and CMV-seropositive. This chain connects TRBV7-2 to TRBJ1-5, with a tentative D call TRBD1 (5 bases). The specimen sequenced was PBMCs. CDR3 sequence: CASSLWTFSNQPQHF. DNA of the CDR3: TGTGCCAGCAGCTTATGGACATTTAGCAATCAGCCCCAGCATTTT.